The 29 T cell receptor beta chains in this list originate from one sample, sequenced in a study of T cell changes during pregnancy in multiple sclerosis. The protocol was immunoSEQ multiplex PCR, while the TCRdb copy is restricted to in-frame clones and leaves out a portion. The sample has over 35,000 clones; 90% to 95% are singletons. This specimen consisted of CD4+ T cells from peripheral blood mononuclear cells, obtained in the second trimester of pregnancy. Source of these receptors: a female donor in good health, enrolled as a control in a pregnancy study.

V and J are TRBV5-4 and TRBJ2-1, with 8 positions matching TRBD2. The CDR3 has 17 residues. The germline V gene has CDR1 SGHNT and CDR2 YYREEE (reference sequence). J was trimmed by 0 bases and V by 4 bases; bases with no gene match: 9. CDR3 region: CASSPSLAASSYNEQFF. CDR3 DNA sequence: TGTGCCAGCAGCCCCTCACTAGCGGCGAGCTCCTACAATGAGCAGTTCTTC.

The chain has TRBV2 and TRBJ2-1; TRBD2 matches 10 bases. V gave up 2 bases and J gave up 9 bases; unmatched junction bases: 7. Germline CDR1 is SNHLY and CDR2 is FYNNEI. This CDR3 is 15 amino acids long. The CDR3 spells CASSERAGGRGEQFF. CDR3 nucleotides: TGTGCCAGCAGTGAACGAGCGGGGGGGCGTGGTGAGCAGTTCTTC.

The chain couples TRBV18 to TRBJ1-2; TRBD1 is a possible D gene (5 bases). The V gene lost 3 bases and the J gene lost 2 bases, with 13 bases spanning the gap. Germline assignment: CDR1 KGHSH and CDR2 LQKENI. The CDR3 spans 15 residues. The CDR3 loop is CASSPGGLGNYGYTF. CDR3 coding DNA: TGTGCCAGCTCACCGGGGGGATTGGGAAACTATGGCTACACCTTC.

The CDR3 coding sequence is TGTGCCAGCGGAATAAACAGGGGTCGGAACACTGAAGCTTTCTTT. Protein sequence: CASGINRGRNTEAFF. The V call is TRBV6-6, the J call TRBJ1-1, with TRBD1 matching 7 bases. Trimming at V came to 8 bases and at J to 1 base, leaving 10 bases not matched to a gene. The CDR3 is made up of 15 amino acids. Looked up from germline, CDR1 is MNHNY and CDR2 is SVGAGI (reference sequence).

This sequence joins TRBV28 and TRBJ1-4; D not resolved. Trimming left V 10 bases short and J 8 bases short, with 11 bases between. The CDR3 loop spans 11 amino acids. Germline values: CDR1 MDHEN, CDR2 SYDVKM. The CDR3 DNA reads TGTGCCATTTCGAGATCAGAAAAACTGTTTTTT. This sequence encodes CAISRSEKLFF.

This chain uses TRBV19 with TRBJ2-1; 8 nucleotides line up with TRBD1. Germline-derived CDR1 and CDR2 are LNHDA and SQIVND (reference sequence). Trimming removed 6 bases from V and 1 base from J; junction bases left unmatched: 5. This CDR3 region has 15 residues. Here the CDR3 reads CASSPDRGSYNEQFF. The CDR3 DNA reads as TGTGCCAGTAGCCCTGACAGGGGTTCCTACAATGAGCAGTTCTTC.

The V and J genes are TRBV10-2 and TRBJ1-4; no reliable D call. The CDR3 extends over 14 amino acids. The V gene's germline CDR1 is WSHSY and CDR2 SAAADI. V lost 7 bases to trimming and J lost 2 bases, with 11 bases between them. The CDR3 protein is CASKLEETNEKLFF. CDR3 coding DNA: TGCGCCAGCAAGCTCGAGGAGACTAATGAAAAACTGTTTTTT.

CDR3: CASRVGSLGELFF. CDR3 coding DNA: TGTGCCAGCAGAGTCGGGAGTCTCGGGGAGCTGTTTTTT. The rearrangement links TRBV28 to TRBJ2-2; D possibly corresponds to TRBD2 (6 bases). CDR3 length: 13 residues. Trimming took 6 bases from V and 7 from J, leaving 12 bases between them. The germline gives CDR1 MDHEN, CDR2 SYDVKM.

This clone was recorded only once. The chain is built from TRBV10-3 and TRBJ1-1; D gene ambiguous. V lost 2 bases and J 0 bases, leaving 10 bases between the germline ends. Germline CDR1 ENHRY, CDR2 SYGVKD. CDR3 length: 15 amino acids. For the CDR3, the DNA is TGTGCCATCAGTGAGGTCGGGGTCTTGAACACTGAAGCTTTCTTT. It codes for CAISEVGVLNTEAFF.

This rearrangement joins TRBV6-5 to TRBJ2-3, with D perhaps matching TRBD2 (6 bases). The CDR3 is 15 amino acids. Deletions cut 6 bases from V and 2 bases from J, with 15 bases between. CDR1 and CDR2 from the germline V gene are MNHEY and SVGAGI. The CDR3 loop is CASSRGGVLTDTQYF. As DNA, the CDR3 is TGTGCCAGCAGCCGTGGCGGGGTCCTCACAGATACGCAGTATTTT.

The chain recombines TRBV7-9 with TRBJ1-1; 9 nucleotides line up with TRBD1. The CDR3 consists of 15 residues. Germline trimming cut 5 bases from V and 7 bases from J; bases unmatched to any gene: 11. Germline V lookup: CDR1 SEHNR, CDR2 FQNEAQ (reference sequence). The CDR3 region has the DNA TGTGCCAGCAGCCCAAGGACAGGGGAGGAGGTTGAAGCTTTCTTT. Translation gives CASSPRTGEEVEAFF.

The chain uses TRBV10-3 and TRBJ1-4; 7 bases map to TRBD1. Trimming took 6 bases from V and 3 from J; bases not matched to a gene: 10. Germline V gene data show CDR1 as ENHRY and CDR2 as SYGVKD. This CDR3 comprises 16 residues. In DNA form, the CDR3 reads TGTGCCATCAGGGCGGAGGGGGCGCCGGCTAATGAAAAACTGTTTTTT. This gives the protein CAIRAEGAPANEKLFF.

The V call is TRBV11-2, the J call TRBJ2-7, with D perhaps matching TRBD2 (6 bases). The germline CDR1 and CDR2 sequences are SGHAT and FQNNGV. V was cut by 3 bases and J by 6 bases, with 12 bases left in between. The CDR3 length is 13 residues. The CDR3 DNA is TGTGCCAGCAGCTTTGAGGCAGCGGGCGAGCAGTACTTC. It translates to CASSFEAAGEQYF.

V is TRBV5-1 and J is TRBJ1-3; 8 bases match TRBD1. Per the germline V gene, CDR1 is SGHRS and CDR2 is YFSETQ. With V trimmed by 0 bases and J by 5 bases, 4 bases remained unmatched. The CDR3 runs to 15 residues. Here the CDR3 reads CASSLVPGGRNTIYF. The DNA of the CDR3 is TGCGCCAGCAGCTTGGTTCCAGGGGGCCGAAACACCATATATTTT. Together with reference TRBV5-1 and TRBJ1-3, the CDR3 gives the full variable domain: KAGVTQTPRYLIKTRGQQVTLSCSPISGHRSVSWYQQTPGQGLQFLFEYFSETQRNKGNFPGRFSGRQFSNSRSEMNVSTLELGDSALYLCASSLVPGGRNTIYFGEGSWLTVV.

This sequence joins TRBV30 and TRBJ1-2; the D is unclear. The CDR3 spans 15 residues. CDR1 and CDR2 (germline): GTSNPN, SVGIG (reference sequence). The V end lost 4 bases, the J end lost 4 bases, and 19 bases lay between the germline ends. The CDR3 coding sequence is TGTGCCTGGATGGTGCTCACAGCCGAACTCTATGGCTACACCTTC. This gives the protein CAWMVLTAELYGYTF.

This chain links TRBV2 with TRBJ1-1; tentatively, D is TRBD1 (5 bases). V was pared by 3 bases and J by 8 bases, with 13 bases between. This CDR3 contains 13 residues. Per germline, CDR1 SNHLY and CDR2 FYNNEI. The CDR3 here is CASSEQGMGEAFF. In DNA, the CDR3 is TGTGCCAGCAGTGAGCAGGGTATGGGCGAAGCTTTCTTT.

The genes are TRBV6-1 and TRBJ2-3; tentative D call: TRBD2 (7 bases). V was pared by 6 bases and J by 6 bases, with 13 bases between. The CDR3 sequence is 13 residues long. The germline V gene has CDR1 MNHNS and CDR2 SASEGT. The CDR3 here is CASRGGGADTQYF. CDR3 coding DNA: TGTGCCAGCAGGGGTGGGGGGGCGGATACGCAGTATTTT.

The rearrangement joins TRBV6-1 to TRBJ1-5; D gene ambiguous. V was cut by 9 bases and J by 6 bases, with 12 bases left in between. The CDR3 runs 12 residues. Per germline, CDR1 MNHNS and CDR2 SASEGT. The DNA for the CDR3 is TGTGCCAGTACCTTTTACTCTCAGCCCCAGCATTTT. Translation: CASTFYSQPQHF.

About this clone: A read error may account for a junction end that differs from germline. The sample contains more than one DNA sequence encoding this CDR3. The chain has TRBV6-5 and TRBJ1-6, with 8 nucleotides matching TRBD1. CDR3 length: 15 amino acids. CDR1 MNHEY and CDR2 SVGAGI come from the germline V gene. CDR3 residues: CASSARTGINSPLHF. CDR3 nucleotides: TGTGCCAGCAGTGCCCGGACAGGGATCAATTCACCTCTCCACTTT.

The chain uses TRBV7-9 and TRBJ1-5; D gene ambiguous. V shed 5 bases and J shed 2 bases, with 13 bases lying between them. The length of the CDR3 is 15 residues. The germline CDR1 and CDR2 sequences are SEHNR and FQNEAQ (reference sequence). DNA of the CDR3: TGTGCCAGCAGCCTGAGCCTAGATGGCAATCAGCCCCAGCATTTT. Its protein product is CASSLSLDGNQPQHF.

This chain connects TRBV7-8 to TRBJ1-2; maybe TRBD1 (5 bases). The germline V gene has CDR1 SGHVS and CDR2 FQNEAQ. This CDR3 is built from 15 residues. The ends were cut back, 5 bases at V and 8 bases at J, with 21 bases in the middle. The CDR3 loop is CASSLRRGGFRGYTF. CDR3 DNA: TGTGCCAGCAGCCTACGACGTGGGGGGTTTCGGGGCTACACCTTC.

The J gene is TRBJ2-1, the V gene TRBV5-4; 9 bases are shared with TRBD2. The V and J ends lost 2 bases and 5 bases, in that order; junction bases with no gene match: 8. This CDR3 contains 16 residues. Germline V lookup: CDR1 SGHNT, CDR2 YYREEE (reference sequence). CDR3 DNA: TGTGCCAGCAGCTTACCGGGCGGGAGGGCCAACAATGAGCAGTTCTTC. Translated, it gives CASSLPGGRANNEQFF.

This chain connects TRBV5-3 to TRBJ2-1; TRBD2 agrees at 15 bases. TRBV5-3 is an ORF, with its function uncertain. The CDR3 covers 16 residues. The V gene end was trimmed by 4 bases and the J gene end by 5 bases; junction bases not matched to a gene: 4. CDR3 protein: CARSIGLAGGNNEQFF. CDR3 in DNA: TGTGCCAGAAGCATAGGACTAGCGGGGGGGAACAATGAGCAGTTCTTC.

This rearrangement joins TRBV15 to TRBJ2-2; TRBD2 is a possible D gene (6 bases). The CDR3 has 15 residues. V was cut by 3 bases and J by 1 base, with 9 bases left in between. Germline values: CDR1 LNHNV, CDR2 YYDKDF (reference sequence). The CDR3 coding sequence is TGTGCCACCAGCAGGGACTACCAGAACACCGGGGAGCTGTTTTTT. Residues: CATSRDYQNTGELFF.

The rearrangement uses TRBV11-3 and TRBJ2-1, with a weak D call TRBD2 (6 bases). Germline CDR1 SGHNT, CDR2 YENEEA. The length of the CDR3 is 15 residues. The V end was cut by 1 base, the J end by 15 bases, with 22 bases between. The CDR3 sequence: CASSLGSGDSPTLFF. The CDR3 region has the DNA TGTGCCAGCAGCTTAGGATCGGGAGACAGTCCCACCTTGTTCTTC.

This clone was observed a handful of times. The rearrangement uses TRBV7-9 and TRBJ2-4; TRBD1 matches 8 bases. J was trimmed by 4 bases and V by 5 bases; bases with no gene match: 7. The CDR3 contains 15 residues. CDR1 SEHNR and CDR2 FQNEAQ come from the germline V gene (reference sequence). CDR3 nucleotide sequence: TGTGCCAGCAGCCCGCATGGGGACAGGAAAAACATTCAGTACTTC. Its protein product is CASSPHGDRKNIQYF.

The chain is built from TRBV5-5 and TRBJ2-6; TRBD1 is a possible D gene (6 bases). The ends were cut back, 3 bases at V and 0 bases at J, with 16 bases in the middle. CDR3 size: 18 residues. Germline assignment: CDR1 SGHKS and CDR2 YYEKEE (reference sequence). The CDR3 DNA is TGTGCCAGCAGCTCTACAGGGAATCGTGACTCTGGGGCCAACGTCCTGACTTTC. Translation gives CASSSTGNRDSGANVLTF. The complete variable domain, with remaining parts taken from reference TRBV5-5 and TRBJ2-6, reads DAGVTQSPTHLIKTRGQQVTLRCSPISGHKSVSWYQQVLGQGPQFIFQYYEKEERGRGNFPDRFSARQFPNYSSELNVNALLLGDSALYLCASSSTGNRDSGANVLTFGAGSRLTVL.

V is TRBV7-9 and J is TRBJ2-3; D unresolved. CDR3 size: 14 residues. The germline gives CDR1 SEHNR, CDR2 FQNEAQ (reference sequence). Trimming removed 4 bases from V and 2 bases from J, with 10 bases in between. The CDR3 region has the DNA TGTGCCAGCAGCTCCCATACCTACACAGATACGCAGTATTTT. It translates to CASSSHTYTDTQYF.

V and J are TRBV5-1 and TRBJ1-1; D uncertain. The germline V gene has CDR1 SGHRS and CDR2 YFSETQ. Trimming pared 0 bases from V and 0 bases from J, leaving 9 bases between. CDR3 length: 15 residues. CDR3 loop: CASSLDIAMNTEAFF. The CDR3 nucleotides read TGCGCCAGCAGCTTGGATATAGCGATGAACACTGAAGCTTTCTTT.